One sample yielded the 15 T cell receptor beta chains listed below, sequenced in a study of shared T cell receptors in the human thymus (dated by TCRdb to the early 2020s). Library preparation was by the immunoSEQ multiplex PCR assay. Held by TCRdb, this immuneACCESS table contains in-frame sequences only and omits some clones. Under half of the omission traces to an unresolved V gene where checked; the cause of the rest is unknown. The sample data list about 660,000 clones, and 80% to 90% of these were observed just once. The ten largest account for over 0.008% of the sample. This sample was shared with a second study, whose subject was human thymus T cells.

Material for sequencing was thymocytes. These receptors were obtained from a boy in the first two years of life with a congenital heart defect. Donor details come from another sample of the same person, matched by shared clones.

This chain connects TRBV10-3 to TRBJ1-6; D not resolved. The V gene lost 7 bases and the J gene lost 8 bases, with 12 bases spanning the gap. The CDR3 has 13 residues. In germline, CDR1 is ENHRY, CDR2 SYGVKD. The CDR3 DNA reads TGTGCCATCAAGGAGGGAGTGCATTCACCCCTCCACTTT. Translation: CAIKEGVHSPLHF.

The chain links TRBV5-5 to TRBJ1-5, with D maybe TRBD1 (5 bases). Germline V gives CDR1 SGHKS, CDR2 YYEKEE (reference sequence). Trimming removed 4 bases from V and 1 base from J, with 18 bases in between. The CDR3 spans 17 residues. The DNA for the CDR3 is TGTGCCAGCAGCACGCTTCCAGGGAGGGAAAGCAATCAGCCCCAGCATTTT. Protein product: CASSTLPGRESNQPQHF.

This sequence joins TRBV7-3 and TRBJ2-1; 7 positions match TRBD1. There are 15 residues in the CDR3. With V trimmed by 2 bases and J by 9 bases, 10 bases remained unmatched. CDR1 and CDR2 from the germline V gene are SGHTA and FQGTGA. CDR3 nucleotides: TGTGCCAGCAGCTTAGCTGGCAGGGGGAAGGGTGAGCAGTTCTTC. It is translated as CASSLAGRGKGEQFF.

The chain carries TRBV19 and TRBJ1-1; tentatively, D is TRBD1 (6 bases). The germline CDR1 and CDR2 sequences are LNHDA and SQIVND (reference sequence). V dropped 5 bases and J dropped 0 bases, with 13 bases sitting between them. The CDR3 covers 15 residues. This CDR3 is CASSPPGHLNTEAFF. CDR3 DNA: TGTGCCAGTAGTCCGCCGGGACATCTGAACACTGAAGCTTTCTTT.

This clone was detected only a few times. The rearrangement links TRBV5-1 to TRBJ2-7, with D tentatively TRBD1 (5 bases). Trimming removed 2 bases at V and 2 bases at J, with 17 bases between. This CDR3 region has 16 residues. Germline assignment: CDR1 SGHRS and CDR2 YFSETQ. This CDR3 reads CASSFTVGRRTYEQYF. The DNA of the CDR3 is TGCGCCAGCAGCTTTACTGTGGGGCGAAGGACCTACGAGCAGTACTTC.

The V call is TRBV23-1, the J call TRBJ2-3, with TRBD2 matching over 8 bases. TRBV23-1 is reported as an ORF; its role is uncertain. This CDR3 spans 16 amino acids. Trimming removed 0 bases from V and 6 bases from J; junction bases left unmatched: 8. CDR3 amino acids: CASSQSKSGSTDTQYF. CDR3 sequence (DNA): TGCGCCAGCAGTCAATCAAAGAGCGGGAGTACGGATACGCAGTATTTT.

The chain uses TRBV4-3 and TRBJ2-7; D might be TRBD2 (5 bases). Germline lookup yields CDR1 LGHNA and CDR2 YSLEER. The CDR3 length is 15 residues. V lost 1 base to trimming and J lost 4 bases, with 14 bases between them. The CDR3 sequence: CASSQGNGLSYEQYF. The CDR3 DNA follows: TGCGCCAGCAGCCAAGGTAATGGACTTTCTTACGAGCAGTACTTC.

This chain joins TRBV15 and TRBJ2-7; 8 positions agree with TRBD1. The V gene end was trimmed by 3 bases and the J gene end by 4 bases; junction bases not matched to a gene: 8. The CDR3 length is 15 residues. Germline V gene sequence: CDR1 LNHNV, CDR2 YYDKDF (reference sequence). The DNA for the CDR3 is TGTGCCACCAGCAGTCGGACAGGGCGAAGGTACGAGCAGTACTTC. This codes for CATSSRTGRRYEQYF.

This clone was seen once. The V and J genes are TRBV10-3 and TRBJ2-7; 10 bases match TRBD2. CDR1 is ENHRY and CDR2 is SYGVKD in the germline V gene. CDR3 size: 14 residues. The V and J ends lost 6 bases and 5 bases, in that order; junction bases with no gene match: 7. The CDR3 spells CAIRPSGSHDEQYF. In nucleotides, the CDR3 is TGTGCCATCAGACCTAGCGGGAGTCACGACGAGCAGTACTTC.

J is TRBJ2-1 and V is TRBV6-1; 7 nucleotides agree with TRBD2. This CDR3 has 15 amino acids. Looked up from germline, CDR1 is MNHNS and CDR2 is SASEGT. Trimming at V came to 2 bases and at J to 4 bases, leaving 5 bases not matched to a gene. The DNA for the CDR3 is TGTGCCAGCAGTGAAAGGGAGGGGCCATACAATGAGCAGTTCTTC. Translating gives CASSEREGPYNEQFF.

This chain links TRBV7-8 with TRBJ2-7; a possible D gene is TRBD2 (7 bases). From germline, CDR1 is SGHVS and CDR2 FQNEAQ. The CDR3 covers 15 residues. The ends were cut back, 7 bases at V and 3 bases at J, with 19 bases in the middle. The CDR3 nucleotides read TGTGCCAGCACCACTCGGGGGCGGGGGCTCTACGAGCAGTACTTC. This sequence encodes CASTTRGRGLYEQYF. Full variable domain (rest looked up from reference TRBV7-8 and TRBJ2-7): GAGVSQSPRYKVAKRGQDVALRCDPISGHVSLFWYQQALGQGPEFLTYFQNEAQLDKSGLPSDRFFAERPEGSVSTLKIQRTQQEDSAVYLCASTTRGRGLYEQYFGPGTRLTVT.

V is TRBV6-1 and J is TRBJ2-7; the match to TRBD2 covers 12 bases. This CDR3 spans 16 amino acids. Germline V gene sequence: CDR1 MNHNS, CDR2 SASEGT. V shed 0 bases and J 3 bases; nucleotides not matched to a gene: 3. CDR3 protein: CASSEALAGGIYEQYF. The CDR3 region has the DNA TGTGCCAGCAGTGAAGCACTAGCGGGGGGAATCTACGAGCAGTACTTC.

This rearrangement joins TRBV4-1 to TRBJ2-3, with TRBD1 matching 7 bases. CDR3 size: 16 residues. The V gene's germline CDR1 is MGHRA and CDR2 YSYEKL. The V and J ends lost 0 bases and 5 bases, in that order; junction bases with no gene match: 8. The CDR3 here is CASSQEIRGLQDTQYF. The CDR3 bases are TGCGCCAGCAGCCAAGAAATTAGGGGGCTGCAAGATACGCAGTATTTT.

The chain carries TRBV4-1 and TRBJ2-1; 10 bases line up with TRBD2. CDR3 length equals 15 residues. V lost 2 bases to trimming and J lost 9 bases; unmatched junction nucleotides: 7. Per germline, CDR1 MGHRA and CDR2 YSYEKL. Written as DNA, the CDR3 is TGCGCCAGCAGCCAAACCCTCAGACTAGCGGGTGAGCAGTTCTTC. Translation: CASSQTLRLAGEQFF.

V usage is TRBV5-6 and J usage is TRBJ2-5; 12 bases map to TRBD2. V shed 2 bases and J 6 bases; nucleotides not matched to a gene: 5. The germline CDR1 and CDR2 sequences are SGHDT and YYEEEE. CDR3 length: 15 amino acids. CDR3 region: CASSFLAGGVKTQYF. CDR3 bases: TGTGCCAGCAGCTTTCTAGCGGGGGGGGTGAAGACCCAGTACTTC.